These 18 T cell receptor beta chains were all obtained from the same sample, sequenced in a study of CDR3 diversity in severe acne. TCRdb used MiXCR to reprocess the PCR reads, holding one entry per CDR3 protein. The table includes about 98,000 distinct CDR3 sequences, roughly half detected once. The sample taken for sequencing was blood. The receptor source for this set is a male donor with acne.

The chain carries TRBV9 and TRBJ1-6; the D gene is possibly TRBD1 (5 bases). Germline CDR1 and CDR2: SGDLS and YYNGEE. This CDR3 has 16 residues. CDR3 residues: CTGSVEPGPNNSPLHF. For the CDR3, the DNA is TGTACCGGTAGCGTCGAGCCGGGACCGAATAATTCACCCCTCCACTTT. Full variable domain (rest looked up from reference TRBV9 and TRBJ1-6): DSGVTQTPKHLITATGQRVTLRCSPRSGDLSVYWYQQSLDQGLQFLIQYYNGEERAKGNILERFSAQQFPDLHSELNLSSLELGDSALYFCTGSVEPGPNNSPLHFGNGTRLTVT.

This clonotype rates as medium-sized. The V gene is TRBV20-1, the J gene TRBJ2-7, with TRBD1 matching over 8 bases. This CDR3 region has 14 residues. Germline V gene sequence: CDR1 DFQATT, CDR2 SNEGSKA (reference sequence). Trimming at V came to 1 base and at J to 6 bases, leaving 8 bases not matched to a gene. This CDR3 reads CSARARTGPGEQYF. The CDR3, as DNA: TGCAGTGCTAGAGCACGGACAGGGCCCGGCGAGCAGTACTTC.

The chain is built from TRBV9 and TRBJ2-7; 8 nucleotides agree with TRBD2. The germline V gene encodes CDR1 SGDLS and CDR2 YYNGEE. This CDR3 comprises 17 residues. Trimming at V came to 4 bases and at J to 0 bases, leaving 12 bases not matched to a gene. The CDR3 protein is CASSQDAAGGLSYEQYF. The CDR3 DNA sequence: TGTGCCAGCAGCCAAGATGCCGCGGGAGGCCTCTCCTACGAGCAGTACTTC.

The sample holds many counts of this clonotype. The chain joins TRBV2 to TRBJ1-1; no definite D call. Per the germline V gene, CDR1 is SNHLY and CDR2 is FYNNEI. The length of the CDR3 is 14 residues. Trimming cost V 8 bases and J 2 bases, with 15 bases left between them. Here the CDR3 DNA reads TGTGCCAGCGTCAAGGCCACGACCAACACTGAAGCTTTCTTT. This codes for CASVKATTNTEAFF.

In its sample, this clonotype was seen a few times. J is TRBJ2-2 and V is TRBV11-3, with 9 bases fitting TRBD1. J lost 7 bases, V lost 5 bases, and 14 bases had no gene match. The CDR3 runs 17 residues. Germline V gives CDR1 SGHNT, CDR2 YENEEA. The CDR3 loop is CASSPTLNRGQIGELFF. The CDR3 nucleotides are TGTGCCAGCAGCCCCACACTAAACAGGGGGCAGATCGGGGAGCTGTTTTTT. Combining the CDR3 with reference TRBV11-3 and TRBJ2-2 gives the whole variable domain EAGVVQSPRYKIIEKKQPVAFWCNPISGHNTLYWYLQNLGQGPELLIRYENEEAVDDSQLPKDRFSAERLKGVDSTLKIQPAELGDSAVYLCASSPTLNRGQIGELFFGEGSRLTVL.

This clonotype occurred many times. This chain links TRBV20-1 with TRBJ2-3, with 7 bases that match TRBD2. V lost 6 bases to trimming and J lost 2 bases; unmatched junction nucleotides: 14. The CDR3 extends over 16 amino acids. In germline, CDR1 is DFQATT, CDR2 SNEGSKA (reference sequence). The CDR3 loop is CSARTNSGSYTDTQYF. The CDR3, as DNA: TGCAGTGCCAGGACTAATAGCGGGTCTTACACAGATACGCAGTATTTT.

By share, this clonotype counts as medium-sized (0.01 to 0.1%). The rearrangement links TRBV10-3 to TRBJ2-5; 10 bases are shared with TRBD2. The CDR3 is made up of 18 amino acids. Trimming removed 5 bases from V and 2 bases from J; junction bases left unmatched: 14. The germline V gene encodes CDR1 ENHRY and CDR2 SYGVKD. The CDR3 protein is CAISQREGTSATQETQYF. In nucleotides, the CDR3 is TGTGCCATCAGTCAGAGGGAGGGGACTAGCGCAACACAAGAGACCCAGTACTTC.

With regard to this clonotype: It may be a read error: a sequence one base away is much more abundant. V and J are TRBV5-6 and TRBJ2-3, with TRBD2 identical over 8 bases. The CDR3 spans 16 residues. Per the germline V gene, CDR1 is SGHDT and CDR2 is YYEEEE. Losses at the gene ends were 0 bases for V and 5 bases for J; bases not matched to a gene: 8. The CDR3 DNA is TGTGCCAGCAGCTTGGGTAACGGGGGGGCTAAAGATACGCAGTATTTT. Translated, it gives CASSLGNGGAKDTQYF. Full variable domain (missing parts from reference TRBV5-6 and TRBJ2-3): DAGVTQSPTHLIKTRGQQVTLRCSPKSGHDTVSWYQQALGQGPQFIFQYYEEEERQRGNFPDRFSGHQFPNYSSELNVNALLLGDSALYLCASSLGNGGAKDTQYFGPGTRLTVL.

This clonotype was detected ten times or more. The CDR3 here is CASSPRSMETQYF. For the CDR3, the DNA is TGTGCCAGCTCACCACGGTCTATGGAAACCCAGTACTTC. The rearrangement uses TRBV18 and TRBJ2-5; no firm D call. Trimming shortened V by 1 base and J by 8 bases, and 11 bases separated the two germline ends. Germline values: CDR1 KGHSH, CDR2 LQKENI. The CDR3 covers 13 residues.

This rearrangement joins TRBV9 to TRBJ2-6, with 8 bases aligning to TRBD1. Germline V gene data show CDR1 as SGDLS and CDR2 as YYNGEE. V lost 3 bases to trimming and J lost 0 bases; unmatched junction nucleotides: 11. This CDR3 has 19 amino acids. In DNA, the CDR3 is TGTGCCAGCAGCGCAGCTTGGACAGGGCCCCCCTCTGGGGCCAACGTCCTGACTTTC. This translates into CASSAAWTGPPSGANVLTF.

This clonotype was observed many times. V gene TRBV10-3 combines with J gene TRBJ2-1, with D unclear. Germline V gives CDR1 ENHRY, CDR2 SYGVKD. Trimming pared 0 bases from V and 13 bases from J, leaving 16 bases between. The CDR3 totals 14 residues. CDR3 coding DNA: TGTGCCATCAGTGAGTCGGTATCGGTCCCGCGACAGTTCTTC. Residues: CAISESVSVPRQFF.

This clonotype was observed many times. An end of the junction differs from the germline gene, which may be a read error. The chain couples TRBV12-3 or TRBV12-4 to TRBJ2-1, with 10 bases that match TRBD2. The CDR3 spans 10 residues. Here the CDR3 reads CASTGLAEVF. The CDR3 bases are TGTGCCAGCACCGGACTAGCGGAGGTCTTC.

The table lists this clonotype with a few counts. The chain is built from TRBV7-9 and TRBJ2-5; 7 nucleotides match TRBD2. Germline assignment: CDR1 SEHNR and CDR2 FQNEAQ (reference sequence). The CDR3 is 16 amino acids. After removal of 5 bases from V and 2 bases from J, the junction contained 11 bases not matched to a gene. This CDR3 is CASSPIREARQETQYF. For the CDR3, the DNA is TGTGCCAGCAGCCCGATACGGGAGGCGCGACAAGAGACCCAGTACTTC.

The chain carries TRBV20-1 and TRBJ1-6, with D tentatively TRBD1 (5 bases). Germline values: CDR1 DFQATT, CDR2 SNEGSKA (reference sequence). The V end lost 6 bases, the J end lost 1 base, and 16 bases lay between the germline ends. This CDR3 region has 16 residues. The CDR3 region has the DNA TGCAGTGCCCTCCCGGAAGGGGCATCCTATAATTCACCCCTCCACTTT. It encodes CSALPEGASYNSPLHF.

V and J are TRBV2 and TRBJ1-4; 9 bases line up with TRBD1. Germline lookup yields CDR1 SNHLY and CDR2 FYNNEI. The V and J ends lost 9 bases and 5 bases, in that order; junction bases with no gene match: 4. The CDR3 extends over 13 amino acids. CDR3 amino acids: CARTTGGNEKLFF. The CDR3 coding sequence is TGTGCCAGGACGACAGGGGGGAATGAAAAACTGTTTTTT.

This chain links TRBV9 with TRBJ2-5; no definite D call. Deletions cut 0 bases from V and 3 bases from J, with 3 bases between. CDR1 and CDR2 from the germline V gene are SGDLS and YYNGEE. This CDR3 contains 12 residues. In DNA form, the CDR3 reads TGTGCCAGCAGCGTAGAGGAAGAGACCCAGTACTTC. As protein: CASSVEEETQYF.

This clonotype was counted at least ten times. This chain joins TRBV13 and TRBJ2-7; 13 positions agree with TRBD2. Per germline, CDR1 PRHDT and CDR2 FYEKMQ (reference sequence). This CDR3 has 15 residues. Trimming removed 5 bases from V and 4 bases from J; junction bases left unmatched: 5. CDR3 coding DNA: TGTGCCAGCAGCGAAGGGACTAGCGGGATATACGAGCAGTACTTC. Protein: CASSEGTSGIYEQYF.

For this clonotype: A read error may be the cause here, since a much bigger clone is one base away. The chain has TRBV6-2 or TRBV6-3 and TRBJ2-7, with TRBD2 matching 7 bases. CDR1 MNHEY and CDR2 SVGEGT come from the germline V gene. With V trimmed by 5 bases and J by 7 bases, 5 bases remained unmatched. This CDR3 region has 12 residues. The DNA for the CDR3 is TGTGCCAGCAGTGGGGGAGGGAAGGAGCAGTACTTC. Translating it yields CASSGGGKEQYF.